The sequence of this TCR beta chain was determined in a study of blood T cell repertoires in COVID-19. For the study at large: There were acute and convalescent COVID-19 samples, and they came from the United States, Italy and Spain.

The V and J ends lost 6 bases and 2 bases respectively, with 10 bases between them. The CDR3 length is 13 residues. The germline V gene encodes CDR1 SNHLY and CDR2 FYNNEI. Per the study methods: Researchers report that nucleated cell counts were estimated from reference gene primer amplification. The repertoire was sequenced with immunoSEQ multiplex PCR; TCRdb's copy has only in-frame clones and lacks some. That table is the source of V, J and clone size, and D and trimming were worked out from the DNA. The repertoire holds a few hundred thousand clones, more than 75% seen once, with around 3% in the top ten.

The TCR comes from a man aged 60 to 75 with acute or convalescent COVID-19. The V and J genes are TRBV2 and TRBJ1-1, with a tentative D call TRBD1 (6 bases). Material: peripheral blood. Written as DNA, the CDR3 is TGTGCCAGCAGCATGACAGGAAACACTGAAGCTTTCTTT. Protein product: CASSMTGNTEAFF.